The 27 T cell receptor beta chains reported below all come from one sample, sequenced in a study of beta chain features in type 1 diabetes. cDNA synthesis used the whole RNA isolate, giving expressed TCRB sequences. Data came from immunoSEQ multiplex PCR; TCRdb stores just in-frame clones and leaves some out. The table records 300,000 to 400,000 clones, over 9.5% of them present only once. Sequenced: naive CD4+ T cells from blood. Source of these receptors: a man in his late teens or twenties in good health.

This clone was detected a few times. This chain connects TRBV6-5 to TRBJ2-7; 7 nucleotides match TRBD1. CDR3 size: 14 residues. Trimming removed 5 bases from V and 1 base from J; junction bases left unmatched: 5. CDR1 is MNHEY, CDR2 SVGAGI, per germline. The chain's CDR3 is CASSRQGPSYEQYF. CDR3 coding DNA: TGTGCCAGCAGTCGACAGGGCCCTTCCTACGAGCAGTACTTC.

The chain recombines TRBV11-2 with TRBJ2-1; 8 positions match TRBD1. This CDR3 contains 17 residues. V was pared by 2 bases and J by 2 bases, with 8 bases of the junction left unmatched. The germline CDR1 and CDR2 sequences are SGHAT and FQNNGV. The CDR3 nucleotides read TGTGCCAGCAGCTTATTCCTCAGGGGGCAGACCTACAATGAGCAGTTCTTC. As protein: CASSLFLRGQTYNEQFF. Full variable domain (outside the CDR3, taken from reference TRBV11-2 and TRBJ2-1): EAGVAQSPRYKIIEKRQSVAFWCNPISGHATLYWYQQILGQGPKLLIQFQNNGVVDDSQLPKDRFSAERLKGVDSTLKIQPAKLEDSAVYLCASSLFLRGQTYNEQFFGPGTRLTVL.

The chain combines TRBV15 with TRBJ2-3; 7 bases line up with TRBD1. Germline CDR1 LNHNV, CDR2 YYDKDF (reference sequence). J gave up 0 bases and V 0 bases, and 3 bases lay outside the gene matches. CDR3 length: 16 residues. As DNA, the CDR3 is TGTGCCACCAGCAGAGATCGGGGACAGAGCACAGATACGCAGTATTTT. This encodes CATSRDRGQSTDTQYF. The full variable domain, rest sourced from reference TRBV15 and TRBJ2-3, is DAMVIQNPRYQVTQFGKPVTLSCSQTLNHNVMYWYQQKSSQAPKLLFHYYDKDFNNEADTPDNFQSRRPNTSFCFLDIRSPGLGDTAMYLCATSRDRGQSTDTQYFGPGTRLTVL.

In this sample, this clone turned up many times. This sequence joins TRBV29-1 and TRBJ2-7; 11 bases fit TRBD2. The CDR3 length is 13 residues. With V trimmed by 4 bases and J by 4 bases, 3 bases remained unmatched. From germline, CDR1 is SQVTM and CDR2 ANQGSEA. The CDR3 reads CSVALAGVYEQYF. The CDR3 nucleotides read TGCAGCGTTGCACTAGCGGGAGTGTACGAGCAGTACTTC.

This clone was seen a handful of times. This rearrangement joins TRBV2 to TRBJ2-6; D is undetermined. The V gene lost 7 bases and the J gene lost 0 bases, with 7 bases spanning the gap. The CDR3 spans 14 residues. In germline, CDR1 is SNHLY, CDR2 FYNNEI. CDR3 coding DNA: TGTGCCAGCATACAGACCTCTGGGGCCAACGTCCTGACTTTC. This codes for CASIQTSGANVLTF.

The chain has TRBV4-3 and TRBJ2-3; no clear D gene. There are 15 residues in the CDR3. With 3 bases removed from V and 5 bases from J, the gap between germline ends came to 15 bases. Looked up from germline, CDR1 is LGHNA and CDR2 is YSLEER. CDR3 DNA: TGCGCCAGCAGCCAGTCCCAGAGACGAGGAGATACGCAGTATTTT. Amino acid sequence: CASSQSQRRGDTQYF.

This clone was seen repeatedly, ten times or more. The genes are TRBV30 and TRBJ1-6, with D maybe TRBD1 (5 bases). V was trimmed by 4 bases and J by 7 bases, leaving 8 bases between them. The CDR3 runs 12 residues. Germline V lookup: CDR1 GTSNPN, CDR2 SVGIG (reference sequence). CDR3 sequence reads: CAWKGRNSPLHF. In nucleotides, the CDR3 is TGTGCCTGGAAGGGGAGGAATTCACCCCTCCACTTT. Full variable domain (outside the CDR3, taken from reference TRBV30 and TRBJ1-6): SQTIHQWPATLVQPVGSPLSLECTVEGTSNPNLYWYRQAAGRGLQLLFYSVGIGQISSEVPQNLSASRPQDRQFILSSKKLLLSDSGFYLCAWKGRNSPLHFGNGTRLTVT.

The rearrangement joins TRBV9 to TRBJ2-3; 13 nucleotides match TRBD2. J lost 9 bases, V lost 0 bases, and 7 bases had no gene match. Germline V lookup: CDR1 SGDLS, CDR2 YYNGEE. The CDR3 consists of 16 residues. The CDR3 spells CASSVAYGLAGETQYF. The CDR3 DNA reads as TGTGCCAGCAGCGTAGCCTACGGACTAGCGGGAGAGACGCAGTATTTT.

This clone has more than one count but fewer than ten. J is TRBJ2-7 and V is TRBV19; weak D call: TRBD2 (6 bases). The CDR3 is made up of 17 amino acids. With 1 base removed from V and 2 bases from J, the gap between germline ends came to 18 bases. Germline lookup yields CDR1 LNHDA and CDR2 SQIVND (reference sequence). The CDR3 region is CASSIVRRGNKPYEQYF. CDR3 sequence (DNA): TGTGCCAGTAGTATAGTCCGTCGCGGGAATAAACCCTACGAGCAGTACTTC.

In this sample, this clone turned up a few times. The chain employs TRBV30 and TRBJ1-1; a possible D gene is TRBD1 (5 bases). The CDR3 runs to 14 residues. CDR1 and CDR2 from the germline V gene are GTSNPN and SVGIG (reference sequence). Trimming removed 3 bases from V and 8 bases from J, with 19 bases in between. This chain's CDR3 is CAWRDLWGSAEAFF. CDR3 nucleotide sequence: TGTGCCTGGAGGGACCTCTGGGGCTCTGCCGAAGCTTTCTTT.

The chain combines TRBV9 with TRBJ1-3; D uncertain. From germline, CDR1 is SGDLS and CDR2 YYNGEE. This CDR3 contains 14 residues. The V end was cut by 0 bases, the J end by 6 bases, with 10 bases between. CDR3 amino acids: CASSVAGVANTIYF. The CDR3 DNA is TGTGCCAGCAGCGTAGCCGGGGTGGCAAACACCATATATTTT.

In its sample, this clone was seen a few times. The J gene is TRBJ1-5, the V gene TRBV9, with 9 bases that match TRBD1. This CDR3 has 14 residues. J gave up 5 bases and V 4 bases, and 4 bases lay outside the gene matches. CDR1 is SGDLS and CDR2 is YYNGEE in the germline V gene. CDR3: CASSMTGGDQPQHF. The CDR3 DNA is TGTGCCAGCAGCATGACAGGGGGTGATCAGCCCCAGCATTTT. Variable domain in full (rest from reference TRBV9 and TRBJ1-5): DSGVTQTPKHLITATGQRVTLRCSPRSGDLSVYWYQQSLDQGLQFLIQYYNGEERAKGNILERFSAQQFPDLHSELNLSSLELGDSALYFCASSMTGGDQPQHFGDGTRLSIL.

This clone has more than one count but fewer than ten. The chain employs TRBV28 and TRBJ1-2; TRBD1 matches 10 bases. This CDR3 comprises 18 residues. J lost 2 bases, V lost 5 bases, and 14 bases had no gene match. CDR1 is MDHEN, CDR2 SYDVKM, per germline. Here the CDR3 DNA reads TGTGCCAGCAGTGCGGTAGGGGGACAGGGGCCTGGGAACTATGGCTACACCTTC. Encoded protein: CASSAVGGQGPGNYGYTF.

The chain recombines TRBV6-5 with TRBJ2-7, with a weak D call TRBD1 (6 bases). The CDR3 consists of 14 residues. Germline-derived CDR1 and CDR2 are MNHEY and SVGAGI. V lost 6 bases to trimming and J lost 4 bases, with 16 bases between them. In DNA form, the CDR3 reads TGTGCCAGCAGACAACCGGGACACCGTTACGAGCAGTACTTC. The encoded protein is CASRQPGHRYEQYF.

The chain has TRBV7-2 and TRBJ2-1, with D perhaps matching TRBD1 (6 bases). V gave up 1 base and J gave up 7 bases, with 14 bases separating them. Germline CDR1 is SGHTA and CDR2 is FQGNSA. The length of the CDR3 is 15 residues. In DNA form, the CDR3 reads TGTGCCAGCAGCTTAGTGGGGACAACAGGAAATGAGCAGTTCTTC. Its protein product is CASSLVGTTGNEQFF.

The chain has TRBV30 and TRBJ2-1; the match to TRBD1 covers 7 bases. The V and J ends lost 2 bases and 2 bases, in that order; junction bases with no gene match: 6. CDR1 and CDR2 (germline): GTSNPN, SVGIG (reference sequence). The CDR3 totals 15 residues. The CDR3 DNA reads as TGTGCCTGGAGTAGACAGGGAAGAACCTACAATGAGCAGTTCTTC. This translates into CAWSRQGRTYNEQFF.

In this sample, this clone turned up a few times. V and J are TRBV7-9 and TRBJ2-7, with D possibly being TRBD2 (6 bases). The CDR3 is made up of 14 amino acids. Germline lookup yields CDR1 SEHNR and CDR2 FQNEAQ (reference sequence). Trimming removed 4 bases from V and 2 bases from J, with 12 bases in between. CDR3 bases: TGTGCCAGCAGCTCCCTAGGAGGGACCTACGAGCAGTACTTC. This encodes CASSSLGGTYEQYF.

This clone was seen more than once but under ten times. The genes are TRBV18 and TRBJ2-5; 9 bases are shared with TRBD1. The CDR3 runs to 16 residues. With V trimmed by 2 bases and J by 0 bases, 4 bases remained unmatched. Germline lookup yields CDR1 KGHSH and CDR2 LQKENI. This CDR3 reads CASSPRTGDNQETQYF. The CDR3 nucleotides read TGTGCCAGCTCACCAAGGACAGGGGACAACCAAGAGACCCAGTACTTC.

This chain joins TRBV28 and TRBJ2-1; maybe TRBD1 (5 bases). V was shortened by 5 bases and J by 7 bases, with 18 bases between the two germline ends. The CDR3 covers 15 residues. Germline CDR1 MDHEN, CDR2 SYDVKM. The CDR3 coding sequence is TGTGCCAGCAGTGGTGACAGCCCCTATGGGAATGAGCAGTTCTTC. Its translation: CASSGDSPYGNEQFF.

In this sample, this clone turned up many times. This rearrangement joins TRBV4-2 to TRBJ2-7; the D gene is possibly TRBD1 (5 bases). There are 14 residues in the CDR3. CDR1 LGHNA and CDR2 YNFKEQ come from the germline V gene. The V end was cut by 0 bases, the J end by 5 bases, with 11 bases between. CDR3 region: CASSQDRALHEQYF. The DNA for the CDR3 is TGTGCCAGCAGCCAAGACAGGGCCCTCCACGAGCAGTACTTC.

The genes are TRBV7-3 and TRBJ1-2; D unclear. This CDR3 has 14 residues. Per the germline V gene, CDR1 is SGHTA and CDR2 is FQGTGA. V gave up 1 base and J gave up 4 bases, with 10 bases separating them. CDR3 coding DNA: TGTGCCAGCAGCTTAAGTCCAGGTTCCTATGGCTACACCTTC. Residues: CASSLSPGSYGYTF. The full variable domain, rest sourced from reference TRBV7-3 and TRBJ1-2, is GAGVSQTPSNKVTEKGKYVELRCDPISGHTALYWYRQSLGQGPEFLIYFQGTGAADDSGLPNDRFFAVRPEGSVSTLKIQRTERGDSAVYLCASSLSPGSYGYTFGSGTRLTVV.

This chain links TRBV7-9 with TRBJ1-2, with D perhaps matching TRBD1 (6 bases). Trimming stripped 6 bases from V and 7 bases from J, with 15 bases between. The CDR3 has 13 residues. The germline gives CDR1 SEHNR, CDR2 FQNEAQ (reference sequence). CDR3 in amino acids: CASRMTTGSGYTF. CDR3 DNA sequence: TGTGCCAGCAGGATGACCACAGGGTCTGGCTACACCTTC.

The genes are TRBV30 and TRBJ1-2, with 9 bases aligning to TRBD1. This CDR3 contains 14 residues. Trimming cost V 2 bases and J 4 bases; bases outside gene matches: 5. Germline values: CDR1 GTSNPN, CDR2 SVGIG (reference sequence). The CDR3 reads CAWSPRDRVYGYTF. The CDR3 DNA reads TGTGCCTGGAGTCCCCGGGACAGGGTCTATGGCTACACCTTC. Together with reference TRBV30 and TRBJ1-2, the CDR3 gives the full variable domain: SQTIHQWPATLVQPVGSPLSLECTVEGTSNPNLYWYRQAAGRGLQLLFYSVGIGQISSEVPQNLSASRPQDRQFILSSKKLLLSDSGFYLCAWSPRDRVYGYTFGSGTRLTVV.

The chain recombines TRBV15 with TRBJ2-7, with a weak D call TRBD1 (6 bases). Germline V gives CDR1 LNHNV, CDR2 YYDKDF (reference sequence). V lost 0 bases and J lost 3, with 18 bases in between. The CDR3 length is 17 residues. The chain's CDR3 is CATSRDMARQGSYEQYF. The CDR3 nucleotides read TGTGCCACCAGCAGAGATATGGCAAGGCAGGGGAGCTACGAGCAGTACTTC.

As for this clone: The identical CDR3 is also encoded by other nucleotide sequences in the sample. The V and J genes are TRBV5-1 and TRBJ2-5, with D uncertain. The germline gives CDR1 SGHRS, CDR2 YFSETQ. Trimming cost V 5 bases and J 5 bases, with 7 bases left between them. The CDR3 runs to 11 residues. The CDR3 sequence: CASSTQETQYF. The CDR3, as DNA: TGCGCCAGCAGTACCCAGGAGACCCAGTACTTC.

The CDR3: CASRSPGQATDTQYF. The CDR3 DNA reads as TGTGCCAGTAGATCCCCGGGACAGGCGACAGATACGCAGTATTTT. The chain recombines TRBV19 with TRBJ2-3, with 8 bases identical to TRBD1. Germline V CDR1 and CDR2: LNHDA, SQIVND (reference sequence). CDR3 length: 15 residues. Trimming removed 6 bases from V and 3 bases from J; junction bases left unmatched: 8.

This clone was seen a handful of times. The chain recombines TRBV30 with TRBJ2-1, with D tentatively TRBD1 (5 bases). CDR3 length equals 13 residues. Germline-derived CDR1 and CDR2 are GTSNPN and SVGIG (reference sequence). V was shortened by 0 bases and J by 3 bases, with 6 bases between the two germline ends. CDR3 DNA: TGTGCCTGGAGTGTAGGGGACTACAATGAGCAGTTCTTC. Translation gives CAWSVGDYNEQFF.